These T cell receptor beta chains were read from a single sample in a study of vaccination and CD4 T cells after COVID-19. TCRdb used MiXCR to reprocess the PCR reads, holding one entry per CDR3 protein. The sample yields around 18,000 distinct CDR3 sequences, 70% seen once. What these receptors recognize is not known. The sample comprised CD4+ T cells from blood, cultured in vitro. These receptors were collected from a human donor who had recovered from COVID-19. The CDR3 runs from the conserved cysteine through the conserved F or W. The D gene is left open where the match is weak. The size of a clone is reported for some rows only, either as once, few or many, or as a class for expanded clones.

>TRBJ1-5|TRBD1|TRBV7-9|.
CASSLTLGQGNQPQHF
TGTGCCAGCAGCTTAACCCTAGGACAGGGCAATCAGCCCCAGCATTTT
>TRBJ1-1|TRBD1|TRBV19|.
CASSTQGATEAFF
TGTGCCAGTAGTACCCAGGGGGCCACTGAAGCTTTCTTT
>TRBJ1-1|.|TRBV25-1|.
CANVPHATNTEAFF
TGTGCCAACGTGCCCCATGCGACGAACACTGAAGCTTTCTTT
>TRBJ1-2|.|TRBV6-1|.
CASSEVAGYGYTF
TGTGCCAGCAGTGAAGTGGCGGGTTACGGCTACACCTTC
>TRBJ2-7|TRBD2|TRBV7-9|.
CASSLDVAGGVLDEQYF
TGTGCCAGCAGCTTAGATGTTGCGGGGGGGGTCTTAGACGAGCAGTACTTC
>TRBJ2-1|.|TRBV20-1|.
CSARRLGLNEQFF
TGCAGTGCTAGAAGGCTAGGTCTCAATGAGCAGTTCTTC
>TRBJ1-5|.|TRBV6-2/TRBV6-3|few
CASRGFDSYQPQHF
TGTGCCAGCAGGGGATTTGACAGTTATCAGCCCCAGCATTTT
>TRBJ1-2|TRBD1|TRBV19|few
CASRNRGVDGYTF
TGTGCCAGTAGAAACAGGGGGGTGGATGGCTACACCTTC
>TRBJ2-7|TRBD2|TRBV7-9|.
CASSLAGTSGSGEQYF
TGTGCCAGCAGCTTAGCGGGGACTAGCGGGAGTGGCGAGCAGTACTTC
>TRBJ1-5|TRBD1|TRBV19|.
CASISGQGAIQPQHF
TGTGCCAGTATTTCCGGACAGGGGGCAATTCAGCCCCAGCATTTT
>TRBJ1-2|.|TRBV20-1|.
CSASSFEGYTF
TGCAGTGCCAGCAGCTTTGAGGGCTACACCTTC
>TRBJ1-5|.|TRBV28|.
CASTTLRGNQPQHF
TGTGCCAGCACCACCTTAAGAGGCAATCAGCCCCAGCATTTT
>TRBJ1-1|.|TRBV30|.
CAWSPPGWGNTEAFF
TGTGCCTGGAGCCCACCGGGGTGGGGGAACACTGAAGCTTTCTTT
>TRBJ1-5|.|TRBV28|.
CASSFPISNQPQHF
TGTGCCAGCAGTTTCCCGATTAGCAATCAGCCCCAGCATTTT
>TRBJ2-2|TRBD2|TRBV6-5|.
CASTLLAGGPGTGELFF
TGTGCCAGCACGTTACTAGCGGGAGGGCCGGGCACCGGGGAGCTGTTTTTT
>TRBJ2-2|TRBD1|TRBV6-1|.
CASRAGGTGELFF
TGTGCCAGCAGGGCAGGGGGCACCGGGGAGCTGTTTTTT
>TRBJ2-5|.|TRBV14|.
CASSQETQYF
TGTGCCAGCAGCCAAGAGACCCAGTACTTC
>TRBJ2-7|TRBD2|TRBV20-1|.
CSVKSGSSDEQYF
TGCAGTGTCAAAAGCGGGAGCTCGGACGAGCAGTACTTC
>TRBJ2-2|TRBD1|TRBV5-1|.
CVSSLDRVTGELFF
TGCGTCAGCAGCCTTGACAGGGTCACCGGGGAGCTGTTTTTT
>TRBJ2-2|.|TRBV15|.
CATSRGTGQGNTGELFF
TGTGCCACCAGCAGAGGGACGGGGCAGGGGAACACCGGGGAGCTGTTTTTT
>TRBJ1-2|.|TRBV19|.
CASSIATIYGYTF
TGTGCCAGTAGTATAGCCACAATCTATGGCTACACCTTC
>TRBJ2-7|TRBD2|TRBV10-1|.
CASSEQAGGLYEQYF
TGCGCCAGCAGCGAACAAGCGGGGGGGCTCTACGAGCAGTACTTC
>TRBJ1-1|.|TRBV11-3|.
CASSLDLGGGTEAFF
TGTGCCAGCAGCTTAGATCTAGGGGGGGGCACTGAAGCTTTCTTT
>TRBJ1-1|.|TRBV20-1|.
CSARPRSEGSMNTEAFF
TGCAGTGCTAGACCTAGATCGGAGGGCAGCATGAACACTGAAGCTTTCTTT
>TRBJ1-6|.|TRBV6-2/TRBV6-3|few
CASSYSAIRVGGVSPLHF
TGTGCCAGCAGTTACTCGGCTATTAGGGTTGGGGGCGTTTCACCCCTCCACTTT
>TRBJ1-2|.|TRBV24-1|.
CATSGRGDPFDANYGYTF
TGTGCCACCAGTGGCCGGGGAGACCCCTTCGATGCTAACTATGGCTACACCTTC
>TRBJ1-1|.|TRBV28|.
CASSLSNTEAFF
TGTGCCAGCAGTTTGTCGAACACTGAAGCTTTCTTT
>TRBJ1-3|.|TRBV7-9|.
CASSQGPGGAGNTIYF
TGTGCCAGCAGCCAAGGCCCCGGGGGCGCTGGAAACACCATATATTTT
>TRBJ2-5|.|TRBV9|.
CASSVNRGGQETQYF
TGTGCCAGCAGCGTTAATAGAGGCGGACAAGAGACCCAGTACTTC
>TRBJ1-6|.|TRBV10-2|few
CASRPNGDSPLHF
TGCGCCAGCAGACCCAATGGGGATTCACCCCTCCACTTT
>TRBJ2-5|.|TRBV20-1|.
CSARGRDYQETQYF
TGCAGTGCTAGGGGCCGGGACTACCAAGAGACCCAGTACTTC
>TRBJ1-1|.|TRBV20-1|.
CSARNPGRLYTEAFF
TGCAGTGCTAGAAATCCTGGGCGGTTGTACACTGAAGCTTTCTTT
>TRBJ2-7|TRBD2|TRBV6-1|.
CASRKRERHEQYF
TGTGCCAGCAGGAAGCGGGAGCGGCACGAGCAGTACTTC
>TRBJ2-5|.|TRBV5-4|.
CASSLPGPAETQYF
TGTGCCAGCAGCTTGCCGGGTCCCGCTGAGACCCAGTACTTC
>TRBJ2-3|TRBD2|TRBV10-1|.
CASSESTSGTVTDTQYF
TGCGCCAGCAGTGAGTCGACTAGCGGGACAGTCACAGATACGCAGTATTTT
>TRBJ2-3|.|TRBV6-1|.
CASKVRGPSTDTQYF
TGTGCCAGCAAAGTGCGGGGCCCTAGCACAGATACGCAGTATTTT
>TRBJ1-2|.|TRBV15|.
CATSRDRRESGYTF
TGTGCCACCAGCAGAGATCGTAGGGAATCTGGCTACACCTTC
>TRBJ1-3|TRBD1|TRBV15|few
CATSRSGGQGSGNTIYF
TGTGCCACCAGCAGATCTGGGGGACAGGGGTCTGGAAACACCATATATTTT
>TRBJ2-7|TRBD2|TRBV20-1|.
CSARQRGGYEQYF
TGCAGTGCTAGACAGCGGGGGGGCTACGAGCAGTACTTC
>TRBJ1-2|.|TRBV20-1|.
CSARDRGRGLNYGYTF
TGCAGTGCTAGAGATAGGGGCCGCGGCTTAAACTATGGCTACACCTTC
>TRBJ2-1|.|TRBV30|.
CAWSSGDNEQFF
TGTGCCTGGAGTTCCGGTGACAATGAGCAGTTCTTC
>TRBJ1-6|TRBD1|TRBV6-4|.
CASSAETGGRSPLHF
TGTGCCAGCAGTGCAGAGACAGGGGGACGATCACCCCTCCACTTT
>TRBJ1-1|.|TRBV7-3|.
CASSFGNTEAFF
TGTGCCAGCAGCTTCGGTAACACTGAAGCTTTCTTT
>TRBJ1-1|TRBD1|TRBV7-9|.
CASSLAPRQGFTEAFF
TGTGCCAGCAGCTTAGCCCCGAGACAGGGGTTCACTGAAGCTTTCTTT
>TRBJ1-5|TRBD1|TRBV19|once
CASSITGTGNQPQHF
TGTGCCAGTAGTATTACCGGGACAGGGAATCAGCCCCAGCATTTT
>TRBJ2-3|TRBD2|TRBV20-1|.
CSANGLAGVSTDTQYF
TGCAGTGCCAATGGCCTAGCGGGGGTTAGCACAGATACGCAGTATTTT
>TRBJ2-5|TRBD1|TRBV20-1|.
CSARDIQGGLGGETQYF
TGCAGTGCTAGAGATATTCAAGGGGGCCTAGGAGGAGAGACCCAGTACTTC
>TRBJ1-4|.|TRBV7-9|.
CASSWAREGEKLFF
TGTGCCAGCAGTTGGGCCAGGGAGGGAGAAAAACTGTTTTTT
>TRBJ1-5|.|TRBV20-1|.
CSARADRNQPQHF
TGCAGTGCTAGAGCGGACAGAAATCAGCCCCAGCATTTT